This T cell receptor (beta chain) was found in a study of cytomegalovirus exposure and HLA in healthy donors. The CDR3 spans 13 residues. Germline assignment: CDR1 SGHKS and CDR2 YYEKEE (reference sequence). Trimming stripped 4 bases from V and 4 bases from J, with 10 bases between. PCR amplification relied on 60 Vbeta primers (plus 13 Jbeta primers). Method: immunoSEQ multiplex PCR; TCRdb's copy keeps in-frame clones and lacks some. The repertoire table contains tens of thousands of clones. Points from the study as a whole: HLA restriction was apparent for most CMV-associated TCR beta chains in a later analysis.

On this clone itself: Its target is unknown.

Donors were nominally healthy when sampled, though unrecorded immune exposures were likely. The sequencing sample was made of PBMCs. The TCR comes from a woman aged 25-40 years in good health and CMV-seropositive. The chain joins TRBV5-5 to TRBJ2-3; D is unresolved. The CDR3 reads CASSLLPADTQYF. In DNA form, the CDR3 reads TGTGCCAGCAGCCTATTACCCGCAGATACGCAGTATTTT.